A selection of T cell receptor beta chains follows, all from one sample in a study of cytomegalovirus exposure and HLA in healthy donors. Profiled with immunoSEQ multiplex PCR; TCRdb holds only in-frame clones, not every one. The sample gives 200,000 or so clones, 81% of which show up once; around 1.9% is in the top ten. Sequencing was performed on PBMCs. These receptors originate from a woman under 30 in good health and CMV-seropositive. Each CDR3 is given with its conserved first and last residue.

>TRBJ1-2|13|TRBV5-6
CASSPDSYYGYTF
>TRBJ1-6|14|TRBV5-1
CASSLDRRDSPLHF
>TRBJ2-6|15|TRBV29-1
CSVRGSNSGANVLTF
>TRBJ1-1|16|TRBV28
CATKKSWTGRSTEAFF
>TRBJ1-4|13|TRBV18
CASSPGGREKLFF
>TRBJ1-6|16|TRBV5-3
CARSLAGTDYNSPLHF
>TRBJ1-1|14|TRBV6-5
CASNMARVDTEAFF
>TRBJ2-1|13|TRBV2
CAIPLARGNEQFF
>TRBJ2-7|15|TRBV19
CASSITSGGAYEQYF
>TRBJ2-7|15|TRBV6-6
CASSYSAGGSYEQYF
>TRBJ2-3|17|TRBV7-6
CASSLWGTSGRTDTQYF
>TRBJ2-2|16|TRBV25-1
CASSEQGTGGTGELFF
>TRBJ1-1|11|TRBV25-1
CASSRLAEAFF
>TRBJ2-3|15|TRBV5-1
CASSDQRGGRDTQYF